Shown below are 28 T cell receptor beta chains from a single sample sequenced in a study of T cell responses to AZD1222 COVID-19 vaccine. Using immunoSEQ multiplex PCR, the repertoire was profiled, and TCRdb retains in-frame clones only, with some absent. The table shows approximately 200,000 clones, with about nine tenths occurring only once. Source: peripheral blood, taken on day 0 of MenACWY control vaccination. These receptors all come from an adult in good health.

The chain is built from TRBV28 and TRBJ1-5; a weak D match, TRBD1 (5 bases). The V and J ends lost 7 bases and 4 bases respectively, with 20 bases between them. Looked up from germline, CDR1 is MDHEN and CDR2 is SYDVKM. This CDR3 region has 16 residues. Here the CDR3 DNA reads TGTGCCAGCACCCCTGGGTGGCAGGGCCCTAATCAGCCCCAGCATTTT. Translating gives CASTPGWQGPNQPQHF.

This chain's CDR3 is CASSQAGTPAAYEQYF. The DNA for the CDR3 is TGTGCCAGCAGTCAAGCCGGGACACCAGCCGCCTACGAGCAGTACTTC. This chain links TRBV27 with TRBJ2-7; weak D call: TRBD1 (6 bases). The CDR3 is 16 residues long. Germline V gene data show CDR1 as MNHEY and CDR2 as SMNVEV (reference sequence). The V end lost 5 bases, the J end lost 2 bases, and 19 bases lay between the germline ends.

The CDR3 protein is CASSPRRENTEAFF. The CDR3 DNA sequence: TGTGCCAGCAGCCCTCGGCGGGAGAACACTGAAGCTTTCTTT. The chain joins TRBV6-2 or TRBV6-3 to TRBJ1-1; D unclear. V lost 6 bases and J lost 1, with 12 bases in between. The germline V gene encodes CDR1 MNHEY and CDR2 SVGEGT. CDR3 length: 14 residues.

The chain joins TRBV3-1 (or the pseudogene TRBV3-2) to TRBJ2-5; maybe TRBD2 (5 bases). The CDR3 totals 12 residues. Trimming shortened V by 7 bases and J by 5 bases, and 11 bases separated the two germline ends. In germline, CDR1 is LGHDT, CDR2 YNNKEL (reference sequence). The CDR3 nucleotides read TGTGCCAGCAACGGGGTAGCCGAGACCCAGTACTTC. Protein sequence: CASNGVAETQYF.

The chain combines TRBV3-1 (or the pseudogene TRBV3-2) with TRBJ2-3; 8 positions agree with TRBD1. CDR3 length: 17 amino acids. Germline V gene data show CDR1 as LGHDT and CDR2 as YNNKEL (reference sequence). Unmatched junction bases numbered 12, after V lost 4 bases and J lost 3 bases. The CDR3 reads CASSPYGQGIGTDTQYF. The CDR3 region has the DNA TGTGCCAGCAGCCCGTACGGACAGGGTATAGGAACAGATACGCAGTATTTT.

This clone appeared once. The chain carries TRBV15 and TRBJ2-5; D unclear. V dropped 8 bases and J dropped 5 bases, with 15 bases sitting between them. Germline CDR1 and CDR2: LNHNV and YYDKDF (reference sequence). There are 13 residues in the CDR3. The CDR3 sequence: CATEGNLGETQYF. The CDR3 nucleotides read TGTGCCACCGAAGGCAACTTAGGGGAGACCCAGTACTTC.

The chain links TRBV21-1 to TRBJ2-7; the D segment call TRBD1 is taken from the table without a DNA check. TRBV21-1 is listed as a pseudogene. There are 15 residues in the CDR3. CDR3 sequence (DNA): TGTGCCAGCAGCAAAGTACCAGGGGGCTCCTACGAGCAGTACTTC. Translated, it gives CASSKVPGGSYEQYF.

The chain is built from TRBV24-1 and TRBJ2-7; perhaps TRBD1 as D (6 bases). CDR1 KGHDR and CDR2 SFDVKD come from the germline V gene. The CDR3 has 13 residues. V lost 5 bases and J 5 bases, leaving 12 bases between the germline ends. The CDR3 spells CATSGSGDHEQYF. CDR3 sequence (DNA): TGTGCCACCAGTGGGTCAGGGGACCACGAGCAGTACTTC.

This clone was seen a handful of times. This chain links TRBV6-2 or TRBV6-3 with TRBJ1-5; 7 bases agree with TRBD1. Trimming at V came to 0 bases and at J to 6 bases, leaving 8 bases not matched to a gene. This CDR3 contains 16 residues. Germline values: CDR1 MNHEY, CDR2 SVGEGT. CDR3 amino acids: CASSYSEGGGGQPQHF. In DNA form, the CDR3 reads TGTGCCAGCAGTTACTCGGAAGGGGGCGGCGGTCAGCCCCAGCATTTT.

This chain links TRBV5-6 with TRBJ1-4, with 9 bases lining up with TRBD1. The junction had 4 bases not matched to a gene; V was cut back by 0 bases and J by 7 bases. The CDR3 runs 15 residues. CDR1 is SGHDT and CDR2 is YYEEEE in the germline V gene. CDR3 loop: CASSLGGTGIEKLFF. The CDR3 nucleotides read TGTGCCAGCAGCTTGGGGGGGACAGGGATTGAAAAACTGTTTTTT.

The rearrangement joins TRBV7-9 to TRBJ2-2, with 9 bases matching TRBD2. Trimming took 2 bases from V and 9 from J; bases not matched to a gene: 10. The CDR3 loop spans 16 amino acids. CDR1 and CDR2 from the germline V gene are SEHNR and FQNEAQ (reference sequence). CDR3 residues: CASSLLAGGNHRELFF. The CDR3, as DNA: TGTGCCAGCAGCTTACTGGCGGGGGGGAACCACAGGGAGCTGTTTTTT. The variable domain in full, completed from reference TRBV7-9 and TRBJ2-2, reads DTGVSQNPRHKITKRGQNVTFRCDPISEHNRLYWYRQTLGQGPEFLTYFQNEAQLEKSRLLSDRFSAERPKGSFSTLEIQRTEQGDSAMYLCASSLLAGGNHRELFFGEGSRLTVL.

This chain uses TRBV5-4 with TRBJ2-7, with 8 positions matching TRBD2. The CDR3 has 13 amino acids. The ends lost 0 bases at V and 5 bases at J; junction bases unmatched: 1. Germline V gives CDR1 SGHNT, CDR2 YYREEE (reference sequence). CDR3 sequence reads: CASSLARGDEQYF. The CDR3 DNA is TGTGCCAGCAGCTTGGCGCGGGGGGACGAGCAGTACTTC.

J is TRBJ2-2 and V is TRBV11-3; D might be TRBD1 or TRBD2, each matching 5 bases. This CDR3 comprises 16 residues. CDR1 is SGHNT, CDR2 YENEEA, per germline. Trimming took off 3 bases at V and 0 bases at J, with 11 bases between the two ends. The CDR3 nucleotides are TGTGCCAGCAGCTTCTCGAGGGGCACGAACACCGGGGAGCTGTTTTTT. Encoded protein: CASSFSRGTNTGELFF.

The chain employs TRBV27 and TRBJ1-2; 7 bases match TRBD1. V gave up 2 bases and J gave up 7 bases; unmatched junction bases: 7. Germline CDR1 MNHEY, CDR2 SMNVEV (reference sequence). This CDR3 contains 14 residues. In DNA, the CDR3 is TGTGCCAGCAGTTTAAAAGGGGGCAGAGGTGGCTACACCTTC. Protein: CASSLKGGRGGYTF.

The J gene is TRBJ2-1, the V gene TRBV28; 7 bases map to TRBD2. V shed 1 base and J 7 bases; nucleotides not matched to a gene: 4. Germline CDR1 MDHEN, CDR2 SYDVKM. This CDR3 is built from 14 residues. In nucleotides, the CDR3 is TGTGCCAGCAGTTTATCGCGGGGGAAAAATGAGCAGTTCTTC. This codes for CASSLSRGKNEQFF.

The CDR3 here is CASSGSSGNTIYF. DNA for the CDR3: TGTGCCAGCAGCGGATCCTCTGGAAACACCATATATTTT. J is TRBJ1-3 and V is TRBV9; D gene uncertain. V was pared by 3 bases and J by 0 bases, with 4 bases between. Germline V gives CDR1 SGDLS, CDR2 YYNGEE. CDR3 size: 13 residues.

This clone was seen a handful of times. The J gene is TRBJ2-7, the V gene TRBV28; TRBD1 matches 8 bases. J was trimmed by 2 bases and V by 3 bases; bases with no gene match: 3. This CDR3 is 14 amino acids long. Germline CDR1 is MDHEN and CDR2 is SYDVKM. CDR3 nucleotides: TGTGCCAGCAGTTTTGACAGGGGCGCCTACGAGCAGTACTTC. Encoded protein: CASSFDRGAYEQYF.

This sequence joins TRBV28 and TRBJ2-3; possibly TRBD1 for D (6 bases). The germline gives CDR1 MDHEN, CDR2 SYDVKM. The CDR3 runs to 15 residues. V was clipped by 3 bases and J by 0 bases, with 10 bases between them. Here the CDR3 reads CASSLWGRSTDTQYF. CDR3 sequence (DNA): TGTGCCAGCAGTTTGTGGGGGCGTAGCACAGATACGCAGTATTTT.

This clone was seen more than once but under ten times. V and J are TRBV5-6 and TRBJ2-2, with 7 bases that match TRBD1. In germline, CDR1 is SGHDT, CDR2 YYEEEE. The CDR3 loop spans 16 amino acids. V lost 4 bases and J lost 7; bases outside the gene matches: 13. This CDR3 reads CASSVDRVERGGELFF. The CDR3 bases are TGTGCCAGCAGCGTAGACAGGGTCGAGCGAGGCGGGGAGCTGTTTTTT.

This chain links TRBV28 with TRBJ1-2; the match to TRBD1 covers 8 bases. Per the germline V gene, CDR1 is MDHEN and CDR2 is SYDVKM. The CDR3 is 15 residues long. With V trimmed by 3 bases and J by 8 bases, 11 bases remained unmatched. The CDR3 DNA follows: TGTGCCAGCAGTTTTAATATGGGACAGGTGGGAGGCTACACCTTC. Translating it yields CASSFNMGQVGGYTF.

The gene calls are TRBV2 and TRBJ2-3, with D tentatively TRBD2 (6 bases). This CDR3 comprises 15 residues. Trimming took off 8 bases at V and 5 bases at J, with 20 bases between the two ends. The germline CDR1 and CDR2 sequences are SNHLY and FYNNEI. The CDR3 bases are TGTGCCAGCTCCCCTTACGGGACTCAAGGAGATACGCAGTATTTT. Translation gives CASSPYGTQGDTQYF.

The V call is TRBV7-8, the J call TRBJ1-1, with no clear D. Germline V gene sequence: CDR1 SGHVS, CDR2 FQNEAQ. The V end lost 7 bases, the J end lost 1 base, and 13 bases lay between the germline ends. The CDR3 is 14 amino acids. CDR3: CASTPAGPNTEAFF. Here the CDR3 DNA reads TGTGCCAGCACCCCCGCCGGTCCGAACACTGAAGCTTTCTTT.

The chain couples TRBV7-3 to TRBJ2-1; 9 bases agree with TRBD1. The CDR3 is made up of 13 amino acids. Germline V gives CDR1 SGHTA, CDR2 FQGTGA. The V segment lost 4 bases and the J segment 9 bases; nucleotides outside the gene matches: 4. DNA of the CDR3: TGTGCCAGCAGCTCCGGACAGGGGATTGAGCAGTTCTTC. It specifies CASSSGQGIEQFF.

The chain joins TRBV5-1 to TRBJ1-1; no firm D call. This CDR3 has 13 residues. CDR1 SGHRS and CDR2 YFSETQ come from the germline V gene. The germline V and J ends were trimmed by 6 bases and 1 base, with 10 bases remaining between them. This CDR3 is CASTRESNTEAFF. CDR3 sequence (DNA): TGCGCCAGCACAAGGGAATCGAACACTGAAGCTTTCTTT.

The gene calls are TRBV9 and TRBJ2-7; D unresolved. CDR1 is SGDLS, CDR2 YYNGEE, per germline. V lost 2 bases and J lost 0, with 12 bases in between. The CDR3 consists of 15 residues. The CDR3 is CASSVGSTDSYEQYF. The CDR3 nucleotides are TGTGCCAGCAGCGTGGGGTCTACCGACTCCTACGAGCAGTACTTC.

The genes are TRBV19 and TRBJ1-3, with no clear D. V gave up 3 bases and J gave up 4 bases, with 10 bases separating them. Germline V gene data show CDR1 as LNHDA and CDR2 as SQIVND (reference sequence). The CDR3 covers 14 residues. Here the CDR3 DNA reads TGTGCCAGTAGTATTGCGGGCCCCGGAAACACCATATATTTT. Translating gives CASSIAGPGNTIYF.

V gene TRBV30 combines with J gene TRBJ1-4, with a possible D match to TRBD1 (6 bases). The CDR3 runs to 17 residues. Germline values: CDR1 GTSNPN, CDR2 SVGIG (reference sequence). V lost 4 bases and J lost 7, with 25 bases in between. The CDR3 reads CAWNHRMGAAGREKLFF. The CDR3 nucleotides read TGTGCCTGGAATCATCGGATGGGGGCCGCGGGTCGTGAAAAACTGTTTTTT.

The V gene is TRBV24-1, the J gene TRBJ2-5, with 10 nucleotides matching TRBD2. The germline CDR1 and CDR2 sequences are KGHDR and SFDVKD. The ends lost 4 bases at V and 2 bases at J; junction bases unmatched: 6. The CDR3 is 16 amino acids. The CDR3 nucleotides read TGTGCCACCAGTGACTACGGGACTAGCGTACAAGAGACCCAGTACTTC. It encodes CATSDYGTSVQETQYF.